This record concerns one T cell receptor beta chain sequence. This sample was included in a study of blood T cell repertoires in COVID-19. The protocol was immunoSEQ multiplex PCR, while the TCRdb copy is restricted to in-frame clones and leaves out a portion. The sample consists of 220,000 or so clones, 90% of them appearing once. Enrollees, roughly 18 to 89 years old, lived in approximately 25 US areas. Participants were placed into cohorts based on the clinical history they reported. Contact with a PCR-confirmed or clinician-diagnosed COVID-19 case occurred within 2 weeks of entry. V shed 2 bases and J 5 bases; nucleotides not matched to a gene: 7. Germline assignment: CDR1 SGHRS and CDR2 YFSETQ. CDR3 length: 15 amino acids.

The V and J genes are TRBV5-1 and TRBJ2-1, with 7 bases matching TRBD2. The sequence came from a man aged 30-40 years who had been exposed to COVID-19. Material: PBMCs or T cells enriched from blood (not recorded which). The CDR3 loop reads CASSLGRGVDNEQFF. The DNA for the CDR3 is TGCGCCAGCAGCTTAGGTCGGGGGGTGGACAATGAGCAGTTCTTC. The complete variable domain, with remaining parts taken from reference TRBV5-1 and TRBJ2-1, reads KAGVTQTPRYLIKTRGQQVTLSCSPISGHRSVSWYQQTPGQGLQFLFEYFSETQRNKGNFPGRFSGRQFSNSRSEMNVSTLELGDSALYLCASSLGRGVDNEQFFGPGTRLTVL.